Below, 13 T cell receptor beta chains from the same sample are listed, as sequenced in a study of T-cell reconstitution after alpha-beta-depleted transplantation in children. Construction of the TCRbeta library involved unique molecular identifiers. MiXCR, run by TCRdb on the PCR reads, gives a single entry per CDR3 protein. Of just under 350,000 distinct CDR3 sequences listed, roughly 17% are singletons. This specimen consisted of PBMCs, mostly from graft donor cells, obtained 360 days after TCRalphabeta/CD19-depleted stem cell transplant. Receptor source: a male patient between 2 and 10 years old who had a stem cell transplant for acute lymphoblastic leukemia, so the T cells may come from the graft donor.

The chain links TRBV28 to TRBJ2-3; 11 bases fit TRBD2. This CDR3 has 16 amino acids. The V segment lost 4 bases and the J segment 3 bases; nucleotides outside the gene matches: 6. Per the germline V gene, CDR1 is MDHEN and CDR2 is SYDVKM. The CDR3 region has the DNA TGTGCCAGCAGTTCGTCGGGACTAGCGGAGACAGATACGCAGTATTTT. Its protein is CASSSSGLAETDTQYF.

The chain links TRBV7-9 to TRBJ2-1; no reliable D call. The CDR3 is made up of 14 amino acids. The V gene lost 4 bases and the J gene lost 6 bases, with 13 bases spanning the gap. From germline, CDR1 is SEHNR and CDR2 FQNEAQ (reference sequence). The CDR3 DNA follows: TGTGCCAGCAGCTCAGGACGATCATCCAATGAGCAGTTCTTC. Its translation is CASSSGRSSNEQFF.

This clonotype appeared many times. This chain uses TRBV6-1 with TRBJ2-7, with 7 positions matching TRBD1. Losses at the gene ends were 5 bases for V and 3 bases for J; bases not matched to a gene: 7. CDR1 and CDR2 (germline): MNHNS, SASEGT. The CDR3 totals 14 residues. CDR3: CASSLDRFFYEQYF. The CDR3 DNA is TGTGCCAGCAGTCTGGACAGGTTTTTCTACGAGCAGTACTTC.

This clonotype was seen a few times. This chain links TRBV18 with TRBJ2-7; D is unclear. The germline gives CDR1 KGHSH, CDR2 LQKENI. The CDR3 runs to 12 residues. Trimming took 2 bases from V and 4 from J, leaving 6 bases between them. The DNA of the CDR3 is TGTGCCAGCTCACCAGCCAGATACGAGCAGTACTTC. This translates into CASSPARYEQYF.

This clonotype was counted between two and nine times. The V call is TRBV2, the J call TRBJ2-3, with 7 positions matching TRBD2. The V gene's germline CDR1 is SNHLY and CDR2 FYNNEI. This CDR3 region has 15 residues. V was clipped by 6 bases and J by 3 bases; unmatched bases: 9. CDR3 bases: TGTGCCAGCAGGGCTGGGGGGAGGGCGACAGATACGCAGTATTTT. Amino acids: CASRAGGRATDTQYF.

The chain couples TRBV4-1 to TRBJ1-2, with D hard to call. The ends were cut back, 2 bases at V and 2 bases at J, with 12 bases in the middle. Germline V gene sequence: CDR1 MGHRA, CDR2 YSYEKL. This CDR3 spans 15 amino acids. CDR3 residues: CASSQPRAGNYGYTF. The CDR3 DNA is TGCGCCAGCAGCCAACCGCGAGCGGGGAACTATGGCTACACCTTC.

At least ten counts were recorded for this clonotype. The J gene is TRBJ1-4, the V gene TRBV7-9, with TRBD1 identical over 10 bases. There are 15 residues in the CDR3. CDR1 and CDR2 (germline): SEHNR, FQNEAQ (reference sequence). J gave up 7 bases and V 3 bases, and 5 bases lay outside the gene matches. The CDR3 nucleotides read TGTGCCAGCAGCTTTGACAGGGGGCTCGGTGAAAAACTGTTTTTT. Its translation: CASSFDRGLGEKLFF.

The chain couples TRBV11-2 to TRBJ2-7; 10 bases fit TRBD2. CDR1 and CDR2 (germline): SGHAT, FQNNGV. The CDR3 runs to 18 residues. V was clipped by 5 bases and J by 0 bases; unmatched bases: 13. CDR3 protein: CASSPRRLAGVNSYEQYF. DNA of the CDR3: TGTGCCAGCAGCCCCCGACGGCTAGCGGGAGTCAACTCCTACGAGCAGTACTTC. The entire variable domain, with the rest obtained from reference TRBV11-2 and TRBJ2-7, is as follows: EAGVAQSPRYKIIEKRQSVAFWCNPISGHATLYWYQQILGQGPKLLIQFQNNGVVDDSQLPKDRFSAERLKGVDSTLKIQPAKLEDSAVYLCASSPRRLAGVNSYEQYFGPGTRLTVT.

V and J are TRBV4-3 and TRBJ2-1; D may be TRBD2 (7 bases). Trimming shortened V by 0 bases and J by 9 bases, and 15 bases separated the two germline ends. CDR1 and CDR2 (germline): LGHNA, YSLEER. The CDR3 loop spans 15 amino acids. This CDR3 reads CASSQDARGGGEQFF. The CDR3 DNA follows: TGCGCCAGCAGCCAAGACGCGAGGGGGGGAGGTGAGCAGTTCTTC.

There are a few counts of this clonotype. As DNA, the CDR3 is TGTGCCAGCAGTTTTACCCTAGGACAGTCGGCTTTCTTT. Its protein is CASSFTLGQSAFF. The J gene is TRBJ1-1, the V gene TRBV28; a weak D match, TRBD1 (6 bases). Germline assignment: CDR1 MDHEN and CDR2 SYDVKM. The V end was cut by 3 bases, the J end by 11 bases, with 16 bases between. CDR3 length: 13 residues. Using reference TRBV28 and TRBJ1-1 for the parts outside the CDR3, the full variable domain is DVKVTQSSRYLVKRTGEKVFLECVQDMDHENMFWYRQDPGLGLRLIYFSYDVKMKEKGDIPEGYSVSREKKERFSLILESASTNQTSMYLCASSFTLGQSAFFGQGTRLTVV.

This clonotype was detected many times. The J gene is TRBJ2-2, the V gene TRBV12-3 or TRBV12-4, with 7 bases aligning to TRBD2. This CDR3 region has 15 residues. With V trimmed by 6 bases and J by 1 base, 5 bases remained unmatched. The CDR3 spells CASSTPGGNTGELFF. Written as DNA, the CDR3 is TGTGCCAGCAGCACTCCGGGAGGGAACACCGGGGAGCTGTTTTTT.

This clonotype was found a few times. The CDR3 sequence: CASSYAEDPDTQYF. DNA of the CDR3: TGTGCCAGCAGCTATGCGGAGGACCCGGATACGCAGTATTTT. J is TRBJ2-3 and V is TRBV7-9; D perhaps matches TRBD2 (5 bases). Trimming cost V 4 bases and J 6 bases, with 14 bases left between them. Germline assignment: CDR1 SEHNR and CDR2 FQNEAQ (reference sequence). The CDR3 extends over 14 amino acids.

This clonotype has a count of ten or more. The chain links TRBV4-3 to TRBJ2-7; 10 bases are a match to TRBD1. There are 15 residues in the CDR3. Trimming cost V 0 bases and J 9 bases; bases outside gene matches: 8. Germline CDR1 and CDR2: LGHNA and YSLEER. CDR3 loop: CASSQDTGTGVGQYF. CDR3 in DNA: TGCGCCAGCAGCCAAGATACCGGGACAGGGGTCGGGCAGTACTTC.